This T cell receptor (beta chain) appears in the sequencing data of a study of OX40 agonist ivuxolimab in advanced cancers. As for the study in general: Patients were 65% to 85% male with ages roughly 23 to 79, mean 60. Study-wide results and caveats: No antigen was identified for the clonally expanded peripheral T cells. On average, a greater number of expanded clones characterised CD8+ T cells relative to CD4+.

Libraries were prepared by immunoSEQ multiplex PCR; TCRdb keeps only in-frame clonotypes and omits some of them. In the table there are 20,000 to 25,000 clones, approximately 81% of which are singletons. This clone was picked up many times. The antigen remains undetermined. Trimming removed 3 bases from V and 6 bases from J; junction bases left unmatched: 10. Germline V CDR1 and CDR2: SEHNR, FQNEAQ (reference sequence). This CDR3 is 16 amino acids long. This receptor was obtained from an adult with an advanced solid tumor such as melanoma, head and neck, liver or kidney cancer. The material sequenced was CD4+ or CD8+ T cells sorted from blood, taken in a trial of the OX40 agonist ivuxolimab. The chain recombines TRBV7-9 with TRBJ1-2, with 10 positions matching TRBD1. The CDR3 region has the DNA TGTGCCAGCAGCTTCCGGGACAGGGGAGGGAAGCATGGCTACACCTTC. It encodes CASSFRDRGGKHGYTF.